The 8 T cell receptor beta chains given below trace back to one sample, sequenced in a study of blood T cell repertoires in COVID-19 (dated by TCRdb to 2020 to 2021). Libraries were built with the immunoSEQ multiplex PCR assay. The table comes from immuneACCESS by way of TCRdb, which keeps in-frame sequences with V and J called. Part of the clones is missing from these tables; in studies checked, under half for an unresolved V gene and the rest for unknown reasons. Here the sample has around 180,000 clones; about 87% occur a single time. The top ten constitute around 2.6% of the sample. Material for sequencing was peripheral blood. All receptors derive from a man aged 40-49 years with active or convalescent COVID-19.

This clone was detected only once. The chain has TRBV27 and TRBJ1-2; D may be TRBD1 (6 bases). Germline CDR1 reads MNHEY; CDR2 reads SMNVEV (reference sequence). This CDR3 has 15 amino acids. Trimming shortened V by 7 bases and J by 4 bases, and 19 bases separated the two germline ends. The CDR3: CASNPGQPFSYGYTF. Written as DNA, the CDR3 is TGTGCCAGCAACCCCGGACAGCCTTTTAGCTATGGCTACACCTTC.

V and J are TRBV4-1 and TRBJ1-4; D possibly corresponds to TRBD1 (5 bases). Germline V lookup: CDR1 MGHRA, CDR2 YSYEKL. The CDR3 length is 15 residues. The V end was cut by 1 base, the J end by 4 bases, with 10 bases between. The CDR3 DNA is TGCGCCAGCAGCCAAGCCGACAGAGTTAATGAAAAACTGTTTTTT. The encoded protein is CASSQADRVNEKLFF.

The chain combines TRBV5-1 with TRBJ1-1; no clear D. The CDR3 runs to 14 residues. The V gene lost 3 bases and the J gene lost 3 bases, with 12 bases spanning the gap. Germline CDR1 is SGHRS and CDR2 is YFSETQ. CDR3 DNA sequence: TGCGCCAGCAGCTCCCTACTAGGACACACTGAAGCTTTCTTT. It encodes CASSSLLGHTEAFF.

This clone showed up just once. V and J are TRBV25-1 and TRBJ1-3, with TRBD1 matching over 7 bases. This CDR3 region has 15 residues. V shed 0 bases, J shed 3 bases, and the junction held 2 bases outside the gene matches. Per germline, CDR1 MGHDK and CDR2 SYGVNS. In DNA form, the CDR3 reads TGTGCCAGCAGTGAATACAGGGGGGATGGAAACACCATATATTTT. The encoded protein is CASSEYRGDGNTIYF. Based on the CDR3 plus reference TRBV25-1 and TRBJ1-3, the full variable domain is EADIYQTPRYLVIGTGKKITLECSQTMGHDKMYWYQQDPGMELHLIHYSYGVNSTEKGDLSSESTVSRIRTEHFPLTLESARPSHTSQYLCASSEYRGDGNTIYFGEGSWLTVV.

The chain combines TRBV6-5 with TRBJ1-1; TRBD1 aligns across 12 bases. Per the germline V gene, CDR1 is MNHEY and CDR2 is SVGAGI. The CDR3 totals 14 residues. V was clipped by 7 bases and J by 6 bases; unmatched bases: 6. CDR3 sequence: CASTRDRGLSEAFF. CDR3 sequence (DNA): TGTGCCAGCACCCGGGACAGGGGGCTCTCTGAAGCTTTCTTT.

This sequence joins TRBV3-1 (or the pseudogene TRBV3-2) and TRBJ1-6, with D possibly being TRBD1 (5 bases). V was trimmed by 4 bases and J by 6 bases, leaving 10 bases between them. The CDR3 totals 14 residues. Germline V gene lookup returns CDR1 LGHDT and CDR2 YNNKEL (reference sequence). The CDR3 DNA follows: TGTGCCAGCAGCCGGGGCCCACCTAATTCACCCCTCCACTTT. Protein sequence: CASSRGPPNSPLHF.

The chain combines TRBV15 with TRBJ1-2; tentatively, D is TRBD1 (5 bases). Germline V gives CDR1 LNHNV, CDR2 YYDKDF (reference sequence). The V gene lost 1 base and the J gene lost 3 bases, with 12 bases spanning the gap. CDR3 length: 15 residues. CDR3 region: CATSRGQGLDYGYTF. CDR3 bases: TGTGCCACCAGCAGAGGGCAGGGACTTGACTATGGCTACACCTTC.

The gene calls are TRBV7-3 and TRBJ1-2; D is possibly TRBD1 (6 bases). In germline, CDR1 is SGHTA, CDR2 FQGTGA. Trimming shortened V by 5 bases and J by 0 bases, and 16 bases separated the two germline ends. The CDR3 spans 16 residues. CDR3: CASSPDSSTSNYGYTF. The CDR3, as DNA: TGTGCCAGCAGCCCGGACAGTTCTACTTCTAACTATGGCTACACCTTC.